Listed below are T cell receptor beta chains from one sample, sequenced in a study of cytomegalovirus exposure and HLA in healthy donors. The repertoire was sequenced with immunoSEQ multiplex PCR; TCRdb's copy has only in-frame clones and lacks some. The sample lists about 73,000 clones, about 95% occurring once. The sample was PBMCs. These receptors were collected from a young man in good health and CMV-seronegative. The CDR3 runs from the conserved cysteine through the conserved F or W. D genes are given only for firm matches. Only part of the rows carry a size: once, few, many, or a class if the clone is expanded.

size: once; D: TRBD2; J: TRBJ2-3; V: TRBV19; DNA: TGTGCCAGCGATATAGCGGGGGGCCCCACAGATACGCAGTATTTT; CDR3: CASDIAGGPTDTQYF
size: -; D: TRBD1; J: TRBJ2-2; V: TRBV7-3; DNA: TGTGCCAGCAGCTCCACCGGGACAGGGGCCGGGGAGCTGTTTTTT; CDR3: CASSSTGTGAGELFF
size: -; D: TRBD2; J: TRBJ2-1; V: TRBV27; DNA: TGTGCCAGCAGCCCACGAGGGACTAGCGGCCATGAGCAGTTCTTC; CDR3: CASSPRGTSGHEQFF
size: -; D: -; J: TRBJ1-1; V: TRBV6-5; DNA: TGTGCCAGCAGTTACGGAGGCACTGAAGCTTTCTTT; CDR3: CASSYGGTEAFF
size: -; D: -; J: TRBJ1-1; V: TRBV6-1; DNA: TGTGCCAGCAGTCTTAGCGAAACAGGGGAAGCTTTCTTT; CDR3: CASSLSETGEAFF
size: -; D: TRBD1; J: TRBJ2-1; V: TRBV6-5; DNA: TGTGCCAGCAGAACAGGGGCTAATGAGCAGTTCTTC; CDR3: CASRTGANEQFF
size: -; D: -; J: TRBJ1-4; V: TRBV28; DNA: TGTGCCAGCAGTTGGGGAGGCTGGGGGACTAATGAAAAACTGTTTTTT; CDR3: CASSWGGWGTNEKLFF
size: few; D: TRBD1; J: TRBJ1-5; V: TRBV4-3; DNA: TGCGCCAGCAGCCAATCCGGGACAGGGGACATTCCCGGGGGACAGCCCCAGCATTTT; CDR3: CASSQSGTGDIPGGQPQHF
size: -; D: -; J: TRBJ2-5; V: TRBV9; DNA: TGTGCCAGCAGCCCCCACAACAGGGTAAGATTTGGAGAGACCCAGTACTTC; CDR3: CASSPHNRVRFGETQYF
size: -; D: TRBD1; J: TRBJ2-7; V: TRBV19; DNA: TGTGCCAGTAGTATCGCAGGGGGCAACGAGCAGTACTTC; CDR3: CASSIAGGNEQYF